Listed here are 16 T cell receptor beta chains from one sample, sequenced in a study of blood T cell repertoires in COVID-19. Produced via immunoSEQ multiplex PCR; TCRdb's table is partial and in-frame only. The sample consists of about 170,000 clones, around 79% of them appearing once. The sequencing sample was made of PBMCs or T cells enriched from blood (not recorded which). The receptors were sampled from a woman between 70 and 85 years old in a cohort exposed to, infected with or recovered from COVID-19 (not recorded which).

This clone was found once. The chain employs TRBV14 and TRBJ2-4; 9 nucleotides line up with TRBD2. CDR3 length: 14 residues. Germline CDR1 SGHDN, CDR2 FVKESK. Trimming took 3 bases from V and 9 from J; bases not matched to a gene: 6. CDR3 DNA: TGTGCCAGCAGCCAGGGAGCGGGAGGCGGCATTCAGTACTTC. The encoded protein is CASSQGAGGGIQYF.

This chain uses TRBV6-5 with TRBJ2-5; D may be TRBD1 (6 bases). Trimming cost V 0 bases and J 2 bases, with 13 bases left between them. CDR1 MNHEY and CDR2 SVGAGI come from the germline V gene. The CDR3 is 16 residues long. CDR3 sequence reads: CASSYSRSTGQETQYF. The CDR3 bases are TGTGCCAGCAGTTACTCGAGATCGACAGGACAAGAGACCCAGTACTTC.

V usage is TRBV5-1 and J usage is TRBJ2-1; 9 bases fit TRBD2. Trimming cost V 0 bases and J 8 bases; bases outside gene matches: 6. Germline V lookup: CDR1 SGHRS, CDR2 YFSETQ. CDR3 size: 15 residues. Written as DNA, the CDR3 is TGCGCCAGCAGCTTGGCCTATAGCGGGAGCTATGAGCAGTTCTTC. This sequence encodes CASSLAYSGSYEQFF.

The chain recombines TRBV24-1 with TRBJ1-2; weak D call: TRBD1 (6 bases). Germline-derived CDR1 and CDR2 are KGHDR and SFDVKD. This CDR3 is built from 18 residues. The V end was cut by 2 bases, the J end by 7 bases, with 25 bases between. The DNA for the CDR3 is TGTGCCACCAGTGATTCCAGTGCGACTTGGGAAGGGGGTCCTGGCTACACCTTC. As protein: CATSDSSATWEGGPGYTF.

The genes are TRBV3-1 (or the pseudogene TRBV3-2) and TRBJ2-7, with D possibly being TRBD1 (5 bases). The CDR3 is 14 residues long. Germline values: CDR1 LGHDT, CDR2 YNNKEL (reference sequence). V was shortened by 1 base and J by 2 bases, with 9 bases between the two germline ends. The DNA of the CDR3 is TGTGCCAGCAGCCAAGGTTACAGGACCTACGAGCAGTACTTC. It codes for CASSQGYRTYEQYF.

This clone occurred a few times. The chain employs TRBV7-9 and TRBJ2-7; tentative D call: TRBD1 (5 bases). Trimming took 7 bases from V and 3 from J, leaving 13 bases between them. The germline CDR1 and CDR2 sequences are SEHNR and FQNEAQ (reference sequence). CDR3 length: 13 amino acids. CDR3 bases: TGTGCCAGCACGAACCGACAGAGCTACGAGCAGTACTTC. It yields the protein CASTNRQSYEQYF.

The chain employs TRBV4-2 and TRBJ2-1; 8 bases fit TRBD1. The CDR3 totals 12 residues. Germline CDR1 LGHNA, CDR2 YNFKEQ. V shed 2 bases and J 12 bases; nucleotides not matched to a gene: 3. CDR3 in amino acids: CASSQLQGGQFF. CDR3 sequence (DNA): TGTGCCAGCAGCCAATTACAGGGGGGGCAGTTCTTC.

This rearrangement joins TRBV28 to TRBJ2-2, with D tentatively TRBD1 (9 bases). The CDR3 sequence is 18 residues long. Germline lookup yields CDR1 MDHEN and CDR2 SYDVKM. Between the trimmed V and J ends, which lost 6 bases and 9 bases, there was a span of 29 bases. This CDR3 is CASRSGTGWPSGFRELFF. In nucleotides, the CDR3 is TGTGCCAGCAGGTCCGGGACAGGGTGGCCTAGCGGGTTCCGGGAGCTGTTTTTT.

The chain employs TRBV6-2 or TRBV6-3 and TRBJ2-4, with D possibly matching TRBD2 (7 bases). Trimming took off 5 bases at V and 7 bases at J, with 18 bases between the two ends. Germline V gives CDR1 MNHEY, CDR2 SVGEGT. CDR3 size: 15 residues. The CDR3 loop reads CASSPRGPYRNIQYF. Here the CDR3 DNA reads TGTGCCAGCAGTCCGCGGGGGCCATATCGGAACATTCAGTACTTC.

The V call is TRBV18, the J call TRBJ1-3; a possible D gene is TRBD1 (6 bases). Per germline, CDR1 KGHSH and CDR2 LQKENI. CDR3 length equals 20 residues. V lost 3 bases and J 0 bases, leaving 24 bases between the germline ends. The CDR3 is CASSPRQLVGGGSSGNTIYF. In nucleotides, the CDR3 is TGTGCCAGCTCACCTCGGCAACTGGTTGGGGGCGGAAGCTCTGGAAACACCATATATTTT.

The V and J genes are TRBV5-6 and TRBJ1-5; 7 nucleotides agree with TRBD1. After removal of 5 bases from V and 5 bases from J, the junction contained 13 bases not matched to a gene. The germline CDR1 and CDR2 sequences are SGHDT and YYEEEE. The CDR3 consists of 16 residues. The CDR3 DNA is TGTGCCAGCAGAGAGGTTCCGGGACAGAGATATCAGCCCCAGCATTTT. It encodes CASREVPGQRYQPQHF.

This clone was detected a few times. The chain links TRBV6-6 to TRBJ2-6; tentative D call: TRBD1 (6 bases). Deletions cut 4 bases from V and 0 bases from J, with 7 bases between. This CDR3 has 15 residues. Germline V gene sequence: CDR1 MNHNY, CDR2 SVGAGI (reference sequence). CDR3 nucleotides: TGTGCCAGCAGTTCGACAGGCTCTGGGGCCAACGTCCTGACTTTC. Translating it yields CASSSTGSGANVLTF.

This clone was counted a single time. This chain connects TRBV10-3 to TRBJ2-1; TRBD2 might be the D (6 bases). The length of the CDR3 is 18 residues. Germline V gives CDR1 ENHRY, CDR2 SYGVKD. The germline V and J ends were trimmed by 6 bases and 4 bases, with 25 bases remaining between them. Here the CDR3 reads CAIRGIAAGPGQYNEQFF. The CDR3 DNA follows: TGTGCCATCAGGGGGATAGCGGCCGGGCCGGGCCAATACAATGAGCAGTTCTTC.

The V call is TRBV24-1, the J call TRBJ1-5, with D possibly being TRBD1 (5 bases). There are 15 residues in the CDR3. Trimming cost V 2 bases and J 4 bases, with 11 bases left between them. In germline, CDR1 is KGHDR, CDR2 SFDVKD. CDR3 sequence (DNA): TGTGCCACCAGTGATTCGGGGGAGATTAATCAGCCCCAGCATTTT. Its protein product is CATSDSGEINQPQHF.

This clone was detected only a few times. The rearrangement joins TRBV5-6 to TRBJ2-1; 12 bases are a match to TRBD1. V was clipped by 0 bases and J by 0 bases; unmatched bases: 4. Germline V gives CDR1 SGHDT, CDR2 YYEEEE. The CDR3 consists of 18 residues. The CDR3 DNA reads as TGTGCCAGCAGCTTGGCCTGGGGACAGGGGGCCTCCTACAATGAGCAGTTCTTC. Protein product: CASSLAWGQGASYNEQFF.

This clone has just one count. This rearrangement joins TRBV6-5 to TRBJ2-1, with 9 nucleotides matching TRBD1. Germline V gene lookup returns CDR1 MNHEY and CDR2 SVGAGI. J lost 10 bases, V lost 10 bases, and 14 bases had no gene match. The CDR3 sequence is 14 residues long. CDR3 loop: CATLPGQGMGEQFF. In DNA form, the CDR3 reads TGTGCCACCCTCCCGGGACAGGGTATGGGCGAGCAGTTCTTC.